Here is one T cell receptor beta chain with its context. This specimen comes from a study of cytomegalovirus exposure and HLA in healthy donors. The PCR made use of 60 Vbeta and 13 Jbeta primers. Profiling relied on immunoSEQ multiplex PCR, and the TCRdb table lists in-frame clones only, not all of them. The data contain roughly 150,000 clones, roughly 85% of them singletons. V was cut by 1 base and J by 2 bases, with 6 bases left in between. This CDR3 has 14 residues. Germline V lookup: CDR1 SGHNT, CDR2 YYREEE (reference sequence). Sequenced material: PBMCs. The gene calls are TRBV5-4 and TRBJ1-4, with no clear D. The sequence came from a woman aged 18 to 35 in good health and CMV-seronegative. The CDR3 is CASSLIGTNEKLFF. CDR3 coding DNA: TGTGCCAGCAGCTTGATCGGTACTAATGAAAAACTGTTTTTT.